The entry that follows covers one TCR beta chain sequence. This CDR3 has 15 amino acids. V shed 0 bases, J shed 7 bases, and the junction held 5 bases outside the gene matches. Germline V gene sequence: CDR1 LGHNA, CDR2 YSLEER. Authors' methods: Amplified reference gene primers provided the basis for estimating nucleated cell counts. Produced via immunoSEQ multiplex PCR; TCRdb's table is partial and in-frame only. V and J calls and clone size follow that table, whereas D and trimming were derived from the DNA. The sample has approximately 150,000 clones, 86% seen once. This entry belongs to a study of blood T cell repertoires in COVID-19. Study background: The cDNA or gDNA used as material had been derived from T cells, B-cell-depleted T cells, or PBMCs.

The gene calls are TRBV4-3 and TRBJ1-4; 7 bases are a match to TRBD1. The sequencing input was peripheral blood. The origin of this receptor is a woman in her sixties or seventies with acute or convalescent COVID-19. For the CDR3, the DNA is TGCGCCAGCAGCCAAGATAAAGGGGGCAGTGAAAAACTGTTTTTT. This gives the protein CASSQDKGGSEKLFF.